This TCR beta chain emerged from a study of T cell changes during pregnancy in multiple sclerosis. TCRdb's copy holds only in-frame clones and misses some; the assay was immunoSEQ multiplex PCR. The repertoire holds about 92,000 clones, with approximately 92% as singletons. The CDR3 has 14 amino acids. Trimming removed 1 base from V and 5 bases from J, with 12 bases in between. Germline V gene sequence: CDR1 SGHRS, CDR2 YFSETQ. V gene TRBV5-1 combines with J gene TRBJ2-5; possible D gene TRBD2, 6 bases. Sequenced material: peripheral blood, taken in the first trimester of pregnancy. This clonotype originated in a female donor with multiple sclerosis, enrolled in a pregnancy study. CDR3 DNA sequence: TGCGCCAGCAGCTTGAATATGGGGGGTGAGACCCAGTACTTC. It is translated as CASSLNMGGETQYF.